These 21 T cell receptor beta chains were sequenced from one sample in a study of T cells after yellow fever vaccination. One entry per CDR3 protein, called by TCRdb with MiXCR from the 5' RACE reads. The table has roughly 320,000 distinct CDR3 sequences, roughly 10% seen once; the top ten hold about 3%. Here the sequenced sample was CD4+ T cells sorted from PBMCs, taken 45 days after the yellow fever booster vaccination. The receptors derive from a man aged 18 to 29 who received the YFV17D yellow fever vaccine.

CDR3 DNA sequence: TGTGCCAGCAGCCACCCTTTCGAGACCCAGTACTTC. Amino acid sequence: CASSHPFETQYF. The chain joins TRBV14 to TRBJ2-5; D is unresolved. CDR1 SGHDN and CDR2 FVKESK come from the germline V gene. This CDR3 comprises 12 residues. V was pared by 3 bases and J by 5 bases, with 7 bases between. Full variable domain (outside the CDR3, taken from reference TRBV14 and TRBJ2-5): EAGVTQFPSHSVIEKGQTVTLRCDPISGHDNLYWYRRVMGKEIKFLLHFVKESKQDESGMPNNRFLAERTGGTYSTLKVQPAELEDSGVYFCASSHPFETQYFGPGTRLLVL.

This clonotype was seen a handful of times. The rearrangement joins TRBV15 to TRBJ2-7; D is undetermined. The CDR3 length is 13 residues. Germline V gene lookup returns CDR1 LNHNV and CDR2 YYDKDF (reference sequence). Trimming took off 2 bases at V and 7 bases at J, with 12 bases between the two ends. The CDR3 nucleotides read TGTGCCACCAGCAGACCCCGGTTCACGGAGCAGTACTTC. It yields the protein CATSRPRFTEQYF.

The table lists this clonotype with a few counts. The chain has TRBV4-3 and TRBJ2-2, with unresolved D. CDR3 size: 16 residues. Germline CDR1 LGHNA, CDR2 YSLEER. Trimming removed 0 bases at V and 3 bases at J, with 11 bases between. The CDR3 DNA follows: TGCGCCAGCAGCCAAGATTATAGAGTGCACACCGGGGAGCTGTTTTTT. It translates to CASSQDYRVHTGELFF.

There are a few counts of this clonotype. The V gene is TRBV29-1, the J gene TRBJ1-2, with D unclear. V gave up 7 bases and J gave up 4 bases, with 19 bases separating them. The CDR3 consists of 14 residues. Germline V gene sequence: CDR1 SQVTM, CDR2 ANQGSEA. The CDR3 bases are TGCAGCGCTACCGGGCCGAGAGAGTCCTATGGCTACACCTTC. Translated: CSATGPRESYGYTF.

The chain carries TRBV11-2 and TRBJ2-3; 9 nucleotides line up with TRBD1. The germline CDR1 and CDR2 sequences are SGHAT and FQNNGV. This CDR3 has 16 amino acids. After removal of 1 base from V and 3 bases from J, the junction contained 5 bases not matched to a gene. The chain's CDR3 is CASSLVPGQGTDTQYF. The CDR3 region has the DNA TGTGCCAGCAGCTTAGTCCCGGGACAGGGAACAGATACGCAGTATTTT.

The chain has TRBV9 and TRBJ1-6; 7 positions match TRBD1. CDR1 and CDR2 (germline): SGDLS, YYNGEE. The CDR3 is made up of 16 amino acids. J gave up 10 bases and V 0 bases, and 10 bases lay outside the gene matches. Written as DNA, the CDR3 is TGTGCCAGCAGCGTAGACTCGAGACAGGGTCTATCACCCCTCCACTTT. Translated: CASSVDSRQGLSPLHF. The variable domain in full, completed from reference TRBV9 and TRBJ1-6, reads DSGVTQTPKHLITATGQRVTLRCSPRSGDLSVYWYQQSLDQGLQFLIQYYNGEERAKGNILERFSAQQFPDLHSELNLSSLELGDSALYFCASSVDSRQGLSPLHFGNGTRLTVT.

This clonotype was counted between two and nine times. The rearrangement links TRBV6-5 to TRBJ2-3; D perhaps matches TRBD1 (5 bases). This CDR3 is 14 amino acids long. Trimming pared 3 bases from V and 6 bases from J, leaving 13 bases between. The germline gives CDR1 MNHEY, CDR2 SVGAGI. CDR3 sequence: CASSYNQGSDTQYF. CDR3 sequence (DNA): TGTGCCAGCAGTTATAACCAGGGTTCGGATACGCAGTATTTT.

This chain joins TRBV5-1 and TRBJ2-3, with 8 bases that match TRBD2. Germline trimming cut 0 bases from V and 4 bases from J; bases unmatched to any gene: 4. CDR3 length: 15 residues. CDR1 and CDR2 (germline): SGHRS, YFSETQ. The CDR3 DNA reads TGCGCCAGCAGCTTGGTAGCGGGGAATTCAGATACGCAGTATTTT. It yields the protein CASSLVAGNSDTQYF.

This clonotype was counted at least ten times. The chain carries TRBV7-9 and TRBJ1-1, with 11 bases fitting TRBD1. Trimming took 5 bases from V and 2 from J; bases not matched to a gene: 7. Germline V CDR1 and CDR2: SEHNR, FQNEAQ (reference sequence). The CDR3 contains 16 residues. CDR3 loop: CASSPGQGDRNTEAFF. The DNA of the CDR3 is TGTGCCAGCAGCCCGGGACAGGGGGATCGTAACACTGAAGCTTTCTTT.

This clonotype was picked up a small number of times. The genes are TRBV5-1 and TRBJ2-5; TRBD1 agrees at 9 bases. V lost 6 bases to trimming and J lost 2 bases; unmatched junction nucleotides: 5. Germline V CDR1 and CDR2: SGHRS, YFSETQ. This CDR3 has 14 amino acids. CDR3: CASNPGQGQETQYF. As DNA, the CDR3 is TGCGCCAGCAACCCGGGACAGGGACAAGAGACCCAGTACTTC.

The chain uses TRBV12-3 or TRBV12-4 and TRBJ2-3; TRBD2 is a possible D gene (5 bases). The length of the CDR3 is 18 residues. V lost 8 bases to trimming and J lost 2 bases, with 26 bases between them. For the CDR3, the DNA is TGTGCCAGCGGTTCCACACGTATGAGGGCTTTGTCCACAGATACGCAGTATTTT. This gives the protein CASGSTRMRALSTDTQYF.

This clonotype was recorded only once. This may be a read error: a much more frequent sequence differs by one nucleotide. V and J are TRBV7-6 and TRBJ1-1; the D gene is possibly TRBD1 (5 bases). Between the trimmed V and J ends, which lost 5 bases and 1 base, there was a span of 8 bases. This CDR3 contains 13 residues. Germline CDR1 and CDR2: SGHVS and FNYEAQ. This CDR3 is CASSMTENTEAFF. In DNA form, the CDR3 reads TGTGCCAGCAGCATGACAGAGAACACTGAAGCTTTCTTT. Filled out from reference TRBV7-6 and TRBJ1-1, the complete variable domain reads GAGVSQSPRYKVTKRGQDVALRCDPISGHVSLYWYRQALGQGPEFLTYFNYEAQQDKSGLPNDRFSAERPEGSISTLTIQRTEQRDSAMYRCASSMTENTEAFFGQGTRLTVV.

This clonotype turned up a few times. This chain uses TRBV4-1 with TRBJ2-2; 7 nucleotides match TRBD1. With V trimmed by 6 bases and J by 6 bases, 13 bases remained unmatched. The CDR3 length is 16 residues. The germline gives CDR1 MGHRA, CDR2 YSYEKL. The CDR3 protein is CASRTAPTTGSGELFF. The CDR3 DNA reads TGCGCCAGCAGAACAGCACCAACGACAGGGTCCGGGGAGCTGTTTTTT.

The gene calls are TRBV6-1 and TRBJ1-4, with 12 bases lining up with TRBD1. Germline-derived CDR1 and CDR2 are MNHNS and SASEGT. The CDR3 contains 14 residues. V dropped 4 bases and J dropped 12; count of bases not matched to a gene: 6. The CDR3 region has the DNA TGTGCCAGCAGTGGTGGGACAGGGGGCAGAGAACTGTTTTTT. The encoded protein is CASSGGTGGRELFF.

CDR3 sequence reads: CASSPLSAGIGNTIYF. CDR3 nucleotide sequence: TGTGCCAGCTCACCACTGTCGGCAGGGATCGGAAACACCATATATTTT. This chain connects TRBV18 to TRBJ1-3; D may be TRBD1 (5 bases). CDR1 and CDR2 (germline): KGHSH, LQKENI. Trimming took 1 base from V and 4 from J, leaving 14 bases between them. The CDR3 totals 16 residues.

This clonotype was found a few times. The CDR3 loop is CASSSQRGAAYEQYF. The CDR3 DNA sequence: TGCGCCAGCAGCTCCCAGAGGGGGGCCGCCTACGAGCAGTACTTC. V is TRBV5-1 and J is TRBJ2-7; D tentatively fits TRBD1 or TRBD2 (6 bases each). The CDR3 totals 15 residues. The germline V gene has CDR1 SGHRS and CDR2 YFSETQ. Trimming took 3 bases from V and 2 from J, leaving 15 bases between them. Complete variable domain (other parts from reference TRBV5-1 and TRBJ2-7): KAGVTQTPRYLIKTRGQQVTLSCSPISGHRSVSWYQQTPGQGLQFLFEYFSETQRNKGNFPGRFSGRQFSNSRSEMNVSTLELGDSALYLCASSSQRGAAYEQYFGPGTRLTVT.

This clonotype appeared many times. The chain uses TRBV5-1 and TRBJ1-2; possibly TRBD1 for D (5 bases). V gave up 2 bases and J gave up 5 bases, with 10 bases separating them. The CDR3 runs 13 residues. Germline CDR1 and CDR2: SGHRS and YFSETQ. The CDR3 coding sequence is TGCGCCAGCAGCTTCCAGGGCGGGTATGGCTACACCTTC. This encodes CASSFQGGYGYTF.

This clonotype was seen only a few times. V usage is TRBV10-3 and J usage is TRBJ2-6; 10 bases match TRBD1. The CDR3 extends over 14 amino acids. Germline V gene sequence: CDR1 ENHRY, CDR2 SYGVKD. The junction had 2 bases not matched to a gene; V was cut back by 9 bases and J by 3 bases. The CDR3 bases are TGTGCCATGGGACAGGGGAGTGGGGCCAACGTCCTGACTTTC. Translating it yields CAMGQGSGANVLTF.

This clonotype was recorded at least ten times. The CDR3 reads CASSLTGGGETQYF. CDR3 sequence (DNA): TGTGCCAGCAGTTTAACAGGGGGCGGGGAGACCCAGTACTTC. The genes are TRBV12-3 or TRBV12-4 and TRBJ2-5; 9 nucleotides line up with TRBD1. This CDR3 has 14 residues. V lost 2 bases and J lost 5; bases outside the gene matches: 3.

In its sample, this clonotype was seen a few times. The genes are TRBV4-2 and TRBJ2-7, with D possibly being TRBD2 (5 bases). In germline, CDR1 is LGHNA, CDR2 YNFKEQ. Trimming removed 1 base from V and 0 bases from J, with 7 bases in between. CDR3 length: 14 amino acids. CDR3 protein: CASSQVGSSYEQYF. Here the CDR3 DNA reads TGTGCCAGCAGCCAAGTGGGGAGCTCCTACGAGCAGTACTTC.

The rearrangement joins TRBV5-6 to TRBJ2-7; TRBD1 aligns across 7 bases. The trim removed 4 bases at V and 3 bases at J, leaving 13 bases unmatched. The CDR3 extends over 16 amino acids. The V gene's germline CDR1 is SGHDT and CDR2 YYEEEE. CDR3 in amino acids: CASSPELYRGNYEQYF. As DNA, the CDR3 is TGTGCCAGCAGCCCGGAGCTATACAGGGGAAACTACGAGCAGTACTTC.